This is a list of T cell receptor beta chains from one sample in a study of beta chain features in type 1 diabetes. Clones were read by immunoSEQ multiplex PCR, and TCRdb kept only the in-frame ones, dropping some. The sample includes 150,000 to 180,000 clones, less than 9.5% seen only once; the top ten take approximately 0.69%. Sample: central memory CD4+ T cells from blood. These receptors were obtained from a man between 18 and 35 years old in good health. The CDR3 runs from the conserved cysteine through the conserved F or W. A D gene is named only where the DNA matches it firmly. The size of a clone is reported for some rows only, either as once, few or many, or as a class for expanded clones.

cdr3_nt: TGTGCCAGCAGCTTAAGTGGGACTAGCTCATTCGAGCAGTTCTTC
cdr3_aa: CASSLSGTSSFEQFF
v_call: TRBV11-2
clone_size: few
j_call: TRBJ2-1
d_call: TRBD2

cdr3_nt: TGTGCCAGTAGTGGGCCGGGAGGGCCGGCAGATACGCAGTATTTT
cdr3_aa: CASSGPGGPADTQYF
v_call: TRBV19
clone_size: -
j_call: TRBJ2-3
d_call: TRBD2

cdr3_nt: TGTGCCAGCAGCGGGGGGTCGGCGGCGACCCAGTACTTC
cdr3_aa: CASSGGSAATQYF
v_call: TRBV7-9
clone_size: many
j_call: TRBJ2-5
d_call: -

cdr3_nt: TGTGCCAGCAGTTACTCGATGGGGGGGAATGAGCAGTTCTTC
cdr3_aa: CASSYSMGGNEQFF
v_call: TRBV6-5
clone_size: -
j_call: TRBJ2-1
d_call: TRBD2

cdr3_nt: TGCGCCAGCAGCCAAGGATCCATAGGTAGGGGATCGGGCGAGCAGTACTTC
cdr3_aa: CASSQGSIGRGSGEQYF
v_call: TRBV4-3
clone_size: -
j_call: TRBJ2-7
d_call: -

cdr3_nt: TGTGCCAGCAGTGAAGATGTCGGATTTTCGGGCTACAATGAGCAGTTCTTC
cdr3_aa: CASSEDVGFSGYNEQFF
v_call: TRBV6-1
clone_size: -
j_call: TRBJ2-1
d_call: -

cdr3_nt: TGTGCCAGCAGCGTACGGGACAGGGCCACGGAGACCCAGTACTTC
cdr3_aa: CASSVRDRATETQYF
v_call: TRBV9
clone_size: -
j_call: TRBJ2-5
d_call: TRBD1

cdr3_nt: TGTGCCAGCAGTCCGGGACATTCCTACAATGAGCAGTTCTTC
cdr3_aa: CASSPGHSYNEQFF
v_call: TRBV6-6
clone_size: -
j_call: TRBJ2-1
d_call: -

cdr3_nt: TGTGCCAGCAGTTCAACCCGTCGGGGCTACACCTTC
cdr3_aa: CASSSTRRGYTF
v_call: TRBV28
clone_size: many
j_call: TRBJ1-2
d_call: -

cdr3_nt: TGTGCCAGCAGCCGCGGACAGGGAATCTATGGCTACACCTTC
cdr3_aa: CASSRGQGIYGYTF
v_call: TRBV7-9
clone_size: many
j_call: TRBJ1-2
d_call: TRBD1

cdr3_nt: TGTGCCAGCAGCACCGATGGGGGACAGGGTGGCGGCTACACCTTC
cdr3_aa: CASSTDGGQGGGYTF
v_call: TRBV9
clone_size: few
j_call: TRBJ1-2
d_call: TRBD1

cdr3_nt: TGTGCCAGCAGTTACGACTGGGACACCGGGGAGCTGTTTTTT
cdr3_aa: CASSYDWDTGELFF
v_call: TRBV6-5
clone_size: -
j_call: TRBJ2-2
d_call: -

cdr3_nt: TGCGCCAGCAGTCAATCTAACGGGGCAGGCGGCGGGAGTTCACCCCTCCACTTT
cdr3_aa: CASSQSNGAGGGSSPLHF
v_call: TRBV23-1
clone_size: -
j_call: TRBJ1-6
d_call: -

cdr3_nt: TGTGCCACCACCATGGGTGGCGGTAAGTGGGATGGCTACACCTTC
cdr3_aa: CATTMGGGKWDGYTF
v_call: TRBV7-9
clone_size: -
j_call: TRBJ1-2
d_call: -

cdr3_nt: TGCAGCGTTGGGGACAGGGATGTCCTAAAGCAGTACTTC
cdr3_aa: CSVGDRDVLKQYF
v_call: TRBV29-1
clone_size: few
j_call: TRBJ2-7
d_call: TRBD1

cdr3_nt: TGTGCCAGCAGCCCAGGGACAGGGAACACCGGGGAGCTGTTTTTT
cdr3_aa: CASSPGTGNTGELFF
v_call: TRBV7-2
clone_size: few
j_call: TRBJ2-2
d_call: TRBD1

cdr3_nt: TGCGCCAGCAGTCAATCAGAGGTCCGGGAAGGGTCCCCAGAGACCCAGTACTTC
cdr3_aa: CASSQSEVREGSPETQYF
v_call: TRBV23-1
clone_size: -
j_call: TRBJ2-5
d_call: -

cdr3_nt: TGTGCCAGCAGTTCCCCCCCCAGTACGCAGTATTTT
cdr3_aa: CASSSPPSTQYF
v_call: TRBV27
clone_size: -
j_call: TRBJ2-3
d_call: -

cdr3_nt: TGTGCCAGCTCAGTGGACAGCATCTCTGGAAACACCATATATTTT
cdr3_aa: CASSVDSISGNTIYF
v_call: TRBV18
clone_size: few
j_call: TRBJ1-3
d_call: -

cdr3_nt: TGTGCCAGTAGTTTGTCAGGAGGGAACACTGAAGCTTTCTTT
cdr3_aa: CASSLSGGNTEAFF
v_call: TRBV19
clone_size: few
j_call: TRBJ1-1
d_call: -

cdr3_nt: TGTGCCAGCAGTGCTAGCGGGAGTCGCGGCGAGACCCAGTACTTC
cdr3_aa: CASSASGSRGETQYF
v_call: TRBV7-3
clone_size: few
j_call: TRBJ2-5
d_call: TRBD2

cdr3_nt: TGTGCCAGCAGCTTGCAGGGGTACACAGATACGCAGTATTTT
cdr3_aa: CASSLQGYTDTQYF
v_call: TRBV5-5
clone_size: few
j_call: TRBJ2-3
d_call: -

cdr3_nt: TGTGCCAGCAGCGTAGGGAGGCGGACGAACACTGAAGCTTTCTTT
cdr3_aa: CASSVGRRTNTEAFF
v_call: TRBV9
clone_size: -
j_call: TRBJ1-1
d_call: -

cdr3_nt: TGTGCCAGCAGCTTAGACCTCGGGACAGGGTTCGAGCAGTACTTC
cdr3_aa: CASSLDLGTGFEQYF
v_call: TRBV11-1
clone_size: -
j_call: TRBJ2-7
d_call: TRBD1

cdr3_nt: TGTGCCGGGTTAGCGGGGGGGCCTTACGAGCAGTACTTC
cdr3_aa: CAGLAGGPYEQYF
v_call: TRBV30
clone_size: few
j_call: TRBJ2-7
d_call: TRBD2

cdr3_nt: TGTGCCAGTAGGGAACAGGGGGAGACAGATGAGCAGTTCTTC
cdr3_aa: CASREQGETDEQFF
v_call: TRBV19
clone_size: many
j_call: TRBJ2-1
d_call: TRBD1

cdr3_nt: TGTGCCAGCAGTTTGGGGGGACCTGGGCAGCCCCAGCATTTT
cdr3_aa: CASSLGGPGQPQHF
v_call: TRBV28
clone_size: few
j_call: TRBJ1-5
d_call: -

cdr3_nt: TGTGCCAGCAGCGTAGATGCAGGGAGCAATCAGCCCCAGCATTTT
cdr3_aa: CASSVDAGSNQPQHF
v_call: TRBV9
clone_size: many
j_call: TRBJ1-5
d_call: -